A selection of T cell receptor beta chains follows, all from one sample in a study of shared clonotypes between healthy human individuals. Assay used: immunoSEQ multiplex PCR; TCRdb lists only in-frame clones, some missing. The sample contains around 640,000 clones, approximately 96% of which appear only once. The sequencing input was naive CD8+ T cells sorted from blood. The receptors derive from a woman under 40 in good health. Both conserved end residues are part of each CDR3. The order of the fields is D gene, J gene, clone size, V gene, CDR3 protein, CDR3 DNA. The D gene is left open where the match is weak. Size tells how often a clone was seen (once, few, many) or the class of an expanded clone, and some rows leave it out.

>TRBD2|TRBJ2-7|NA|TRBV5-4
CASSDPGLAREQYF
TGTGCCAGCAGCGACCCGGGACTAGCGCGCGAGCAGTACTTC
>NA|TRBJ1-3|NA|TRBV29-1
CSARSPPGNTIYF
TGCAGCGCGAGGTCCCCCCCTGGAAACACCATATATTTT
>TRBD2|TRBJ2-2|NA|TRBV28
CASSFAASGYNTGELFF
TGTGCCAGCAGTTTTGCGGCTAGCGGGTACAACACCGGGGAGCTGTTTTTT
>NA|TRBJ1-1|NA|TRBV27
CASSLTGHVNTEAFF
TGTGCCAGCAGTCTCACAGGACACGTGAACACTGAAGCTTTCTTT
>NA|TRBJ2-7|NA|TRBV9
CASSAASGATYEQYF
TGTGCCAGCAGCGCTGCCTCTGGCGCCACCTACGAGCAGTACTTC
>NA|TRBJ1-1|NA|TRBV28
CASTQGTEAFF
TGTGCCAGTACACAGGGAACTGAAGCTTTCTTT
>NA|TRBJ2-7|NA|TRBV13
CASSLANRTGTLRYEQYF
TGTGCCAGCAGCTTAGCCAACCGAACCGGGACTTTGCGATACGAGCAGTACTTC
>TRBD1|TRBJ1-2|NA|TRBV28
CASSNRDRTYGYTF
TGTGCCAGCAGCAACCGGGACAGGACTTATGGCTACACCTTC
>NA|TRBJ2-7|NA|TRBV11-2
CASSLHSTYEQYF
TGTGCCAGCAGCTTGCACAGCACCTACGAGCAGTACTTC
>NA|TRBJ1-5|NA|TRBV6-6
CASSKGDQPQHF
TGTGCCAGCTCGAAAGGGGATCAGCCCCAGCATTTT
>TRBD2|TRBJ2-2|NA|TRBV29-1
CSVVWAIGTSGTNTGELFF
TGCAGCGTTGTCTGGGCGATCGGGACTAGCGGGACGAACACCGGGGAGCTGTTTTTT
>NA|TRBJ1-2|NA|TRBV5-6
CASSLGTVVGYTF
TGTGCCAGCAGCTTGGGGACAGTGGTAGGCTACACCTTC
>NA|TRBJ2-1|NA|TRBV19
CASSPAVDEQFF
TGTGCCAGTAGTCCTGCGGTAGATGAGCAGTTCTTC
>NA|TRBJ1-1|NA|TRBV19
CASTAGPMTLEAFF
TGTGCCAGTACCGCCGGCCCGATGACCCTTGAAGCTTTCTTT
>NA|TRBJ2-5|once|TRBV6-5
CASSSRLGRLQETQYF
TGTGCCAGCAGTTCACGACTAGGGCGTTTACAAGAGACCCAGTACTTC
>NA|TRBJ2-2|NA|TRBV29-1
CSVVRGGELFF
TGCAGCGTTGTGAGGGGCGGGGAGCTGTTTTTT
>TRBD1|TRBJ1-2|once|TRBV27
CASSYTGARTGYTF
TGTGCCAGCAGTTATACAGGGGCGCGCACTGGCTACACCTTC
>NA|TRBJ1-4|NA|TRBV6-6
CASSRTLTNEKLFF
TGTGCCAGCAGCCGGACACTAACTAATGAAAAACTGTTTTTT